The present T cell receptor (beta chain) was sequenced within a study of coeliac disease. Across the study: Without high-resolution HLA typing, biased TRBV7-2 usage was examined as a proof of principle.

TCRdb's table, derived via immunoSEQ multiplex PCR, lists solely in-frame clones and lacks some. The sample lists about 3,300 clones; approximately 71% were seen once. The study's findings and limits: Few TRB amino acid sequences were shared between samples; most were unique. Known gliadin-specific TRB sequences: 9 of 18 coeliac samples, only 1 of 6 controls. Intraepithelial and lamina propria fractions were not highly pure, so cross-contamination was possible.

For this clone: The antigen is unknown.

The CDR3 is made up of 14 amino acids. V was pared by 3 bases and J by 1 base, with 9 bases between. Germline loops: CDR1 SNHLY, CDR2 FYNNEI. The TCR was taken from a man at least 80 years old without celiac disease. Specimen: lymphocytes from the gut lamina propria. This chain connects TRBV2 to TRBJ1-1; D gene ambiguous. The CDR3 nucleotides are TGTGCCAGCAGTGAGGAAGGAGGGAACACTGAAGCTTTCTTT. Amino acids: CASSEEGGNTEAFF.